The entry that follows covers one T cell receptor beta chain sequence. Its specificity is unknown. Other DNA sequences of this sample code for an identical CDR3. Germline V gene lookup returns CDR1 MDHEN and CDR2 SYDVKM. The germline V and J ends were trimmed by 5 bases and 2 bases, with 10 bases remaining between them. This CDR3 comprises 14 residues. This sample is drawn from a study of cytomegalovirus exposure and HLA in healthy donors. Study-wide results and limits: Segments of the TCR beta V type were, in most cases, productive about 90% or about 30% of the time in an earlier analysis. Later on, analysis showed that most CMV-associated TCR beta chains appeared to be HLA-restricted. TCR beta chain V- and J-gene trimming was linked, in a later analysis, to a missense variant in DCLRE1C. The CMV antigen specificity of a few CMV-associated chains was confirmed through in vitro analysis.

Researchers ran the PCR with 60 Vbeta and 13 Jbeta primers. The protocol was immunoSEQ multiplex PCR, while the TCRdb copy is restricted to in-frame clones and leaves out a portion. The repertoire consists of under 200,000 clones, with around 72% occurring once and the leading ten covering 2% to 3%. The chain combines TRBV28 with TRBJ1-5, with D possibly TRBD1 on 6 matching bases. The clonotype was recovered from a female donor in good health and CMV-seronegative. Sequencing input: PBMCs. The CDR3 coding sequence is TGTGCCAGCAGTCTGACAGGAGGCAATCAGCCCCAGCATTTT. Protein product: CASSLTGGNQPQHF. The full variable domain, completed using reference TRBV28 and TRBJ1-5, is DVKVTQSSRYLVKRTGEKVFLECVQDMDHENMFWYRQDPGLGLRLIYFSYDVKMKEKGDIPEGYSVSREKKERFSLILESASTNQTSMYLCASSLTGGNQPQHFGDGTRLSIL.